The next 16 T cell receptor beta chains were all read from a single sample in a study of shared clonotypes between healthy human individuals. Repertoires were generated with immunoSEQ multiplex PCR, while TCRdb's copy carries only in-frame clones and drops some. The profile shows some 1,600,000 clones, about 98% of them singletons. Sequences were obtained from naive CD4+ T cells sorted from blood. The subset denotes: CD45RA+ positively selected. Receptors were obtained from a man aged 25 to 40 in good health.

The chain combines TRBV19 with TRBJ1-2; TRBD1 aligns across 8 bases. This CDR3 has 14 amino acids. V lost 2 bases to trimming and J lost 7 bases; unmatched junction nucleotides: 6. Germline CDR1 is LNHDA and CDR2 is SQIVND (reference sequence). The CDR3 bases are TGTGCCAGTAGTATATCCAGACAGGGGTTTGGCTACACCTTC. Its protein is CASSISRQGFGYTF.

In its sample, this clone was seen once. The rearrangement links TRBV5-1 to TRBJ1-3, with D maybe TRBD1 (5 bases). Germline CDR1 and CDR2: SGHRS and YFSETQ. Trimming shortened V by 7 bases and J by 0 bases, and 11 bases separated the two germline ends. This CDR3 region has 14 residues. The CDR3 reads CASQGQDSGNTIYF. Here the CDR3 DNA reads TGCGCCAGCCAGGGTCAGGACTCTGGAAACACCATATATTTT. Full variable domain (rest looked up from reference TRBV5-1 and TRBJ1-3): KAGVTQTPRYLIKTRGQQVTLSCSPISGHRSVSWYQQTPGQGLQFLFEYFSETQRNKGNFPGRFSGRQFSNSRSEMNVSTLELGDSALYLCASQGQDSGNTIYFGEGSWLTVV.

J is TRBJ1-2 and V is TRBV11-2; D uncertain. In germline, CDR1 is SGHAT, CDR2 FQNNGV. V shed 4 bases and J shed 6 bases, with 9 bases lying between them. The length of the CDR3 is 12 residues. The CDR3 loop reads CASSWAGDGYTF. The DNA for the CDR3 is TGTGCCAGCAGCTGGGCCGGGGATGGCTACACCTTC.

V is TRBV10-2 and J is TRBJ1-4, with D possibly matching TRBD1 (5 bases). Germline CDR1 WSHSY, CDR2 SAAADI. The CDR3 covers 15 residues. The V end was cut by 2 bases, the J end by 5 bases, with 12 bases between. CDR3 sequence (DNA): TGCGCCAGCAGTGAGCTGGGGGTCGAAAATGAAAAACTGTTTTTT. Its translation: CASSELGVENEKLFF.

This sequence joins TRBV7-2 and TRBJ1-2, with unresolved D. The CDR3 totals 15 residues. V was trimmed by 1 base and J by 8 bases, leaving 17 bases between them. Germline V gene data show CDR1 as SGHTA and CDR2 as FQGNSA. The CDR3 loop is CASSLERIGLYGYTF. Here the CDR3 DNA reads TGTGCCAGCAGCTTAGAACGTATAGGGCTCTACGGCTACACCTTC.

The chain couples TRBV15 to TRBJ2-2; no definite D call. There are 15 residues in the CDR3. Germline-derived CDR1 and CDR2 are LNHNV and YYDKDF (reference sequence). Trimming shortened V by 0 bases and J by 8 bases, and 13 bases separated the two germline ends. In DNA form, the CDR3 reads TGTGCCACCAGCAGAGATAGGCCATGGCCGGGGGAGCTGTTTTTT. Translation: CATSRDRPWPGELFF.

The chain combines TRBV11-2 with TRBJ2-1; TRBD2 aligns across 7 bases. The CDR3 sequence is 15 residues long. V shed 5 bases and J 6 bases; nucleotides not matched to a gene: 10. The germline CDR1 and CDR2 sequences are SGHAT and FQNNGV. CDR3 nucleotides: TGTGCCAGCAGCCCCCGACTAGCTCCCCGCAATGAGCAGTTCTTC. The encoded protein is CASSPRLAPRNEQFF.

The chain carries TRBV28 and TRBJ2-7, with TRBD2 identical over 7 bases. Germline trimming cut 5 bases from V and 5 bases from J; bases unmatched to any gene: 3. This CDR3 is 12 amino acids long. Germline loops: CDR1 MDHEN, CDR2 SYDVKM. CDR3 amino acids: CASSPRGDEQYF. CDR3 bases: TGTGCCAGCAGTCCCCGGGGGGACGAGCAGTACTTC.

The chain links TRBV6-1 to TRBJ2-7; possibly TRBD1 for D (5 bases). There are 16 residues in the CDR3. The germline V gene encodes CDR1 MNHNS and CDR2 SASEGT. Trimming removed 4 bases at V and 7 bases at J, with 23 bases between. CDR3 protein: CASSAATAPWYGEQYF. The CDR3 DNA follows: TGTGCCAGCAGTGCCGCGACAGCACCCTGGTATGGGGAGCAGTACTTC.

The J gene is TRBJ2-1, the V gene TRBV18; possible D gene TRBD1, 6 bases. V lost 0 bases and J 14 bases, leaving 17 bases between the germline ends. CDR1 and CDR2 from the germline V gene are KGHSH and LQKENI. This CDR3 has 14 amino acids. DNA for the CDR3: TGTGCCAGCTCACCACCCGGACAGCCTTTAAGTGAGTTCTTC. Translated: CASSPPGQPLSEFF.

The chain links TRBV19 to TRBJ2-4, with 8 bases matching TRBD2. The V and J ends lost 3 bases and 5 bases, in that order; junction bases with no gene match: 6. Per the germline V gene, CDR1 is LNHDA and CDR2 is SQIVND (reference sequence). There are 15 residues in the CDR3. The CDR3 is CASSMTGGPQNIQYF. CDR3 sequence (DNA): TGTGCCAGTAGTATGACGGGAGGGCCCCAAAACATTCAGTACTTC.

The CDR3 DNA sequence: TGTGCCAGCAGCTTAGGCGGGGGATCATTTACAGATACGCAGTATTTT. Its translation is CASSLGGGSFTDTQYF. V is TRBV7-6 and J is TRBJ2-3; TRBD2 matches at 7 bases. J lost 3 bases, V lost 1 base, and 7 bases had no gene match. This CDR3 spans 16 amino acids. Germline CDR1 reads SGHVS; CDR2 reads FNYEAQ. The entire variable domain, with the rest obtained from reference TRBV7-6 and TRBJ2-3, is as follows: GAGVSQSPRYKVTKRGQDVALRCDPISGHVSLYWYRQALGQGPEFLTYFNYEAQQDKSGLPNDRFSAERPEGSISTLTIQRTEQRDSAMYRCASSLGGGSFTDTQYFGPGTRLTVL.

The chain links TRBV6-5 to TRBJ1-1, with D possibly TRBD1 on 5 matching bases. This CDR3 has 13 residues. Germline CDR1 is MNHEY and CDR2 is SVGAGI. Trimming removed 6 bases at V and 5 bases at J, with 13 bases between. This CDR3 reads CASRPPGGTEAFF. CDR3 nucleotides: TGTGCCAGCAGACCCCCTGGGGGGACTGAAGCTTTCTTT.

The J gene is TRBJ2-2, the V gene TRBV2; tentatively, D is TRBD2 (6 bases). Germline V gene data show CDR1 as SNHLY and CDR2 as FYNNEI. The CDR3 covers 14 residues. Trimming shortened V by 11 bases and J by 0 bases, and 13 bases separated the two germline ends. This chain's CDR3 is CAGTGTSNTGELFF. CDR3 nucleotide sequence: TGTGCCGGGACCGGGACTTCGAACACCGGGGAGCTGTTTTTT.

The J gene is TRBJ2-7, the V gene TRBV18, with TRBD2 matching 12 bases. There are 15 residues in the CDR3. CDR1 is KGHSH, CDR2 LQKENI, per germline. J was trimmed by 3 bases and V by 1 base; bases with no gene match: 1. CDR3 protein: CASSPRTSGDYEQYF. Written as DNA, the CDR3 is TGTGCCAGCTCACCACGGACTAGCGGGGACTACGAGCAGTACTTC.

The chain has TRBV30 and TRBJ1-5; 7 positions agree with TRBD1. The V segment lost 3 bases and the J segment 7 bases; nucleotides outside the gene matches: 6. Germline CDR1 and CDR2: GTSNPN and SVGIG (reference sequence). This CDR3 is built from 13 residues. The chain's CDR3 is CAWSADRAQPQHF. As DNA, the CDR3 is TGTGCCTGGAGCGCCGACAGGGCCCAGCCCCAGCATTTT.